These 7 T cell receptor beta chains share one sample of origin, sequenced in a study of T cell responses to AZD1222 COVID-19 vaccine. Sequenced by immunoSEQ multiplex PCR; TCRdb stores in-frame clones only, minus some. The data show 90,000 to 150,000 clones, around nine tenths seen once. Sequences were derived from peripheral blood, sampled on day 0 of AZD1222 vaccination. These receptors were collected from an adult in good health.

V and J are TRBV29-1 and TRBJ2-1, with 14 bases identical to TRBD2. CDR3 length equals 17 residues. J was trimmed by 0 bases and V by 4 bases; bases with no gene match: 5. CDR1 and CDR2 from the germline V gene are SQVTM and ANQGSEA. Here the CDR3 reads CSVAGLAGGSSYNEQFF. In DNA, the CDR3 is TGCAGCGTTGCAGGACTAGCGGGGGGTAGCTCCTACAATGAGCAGTTCTTC.

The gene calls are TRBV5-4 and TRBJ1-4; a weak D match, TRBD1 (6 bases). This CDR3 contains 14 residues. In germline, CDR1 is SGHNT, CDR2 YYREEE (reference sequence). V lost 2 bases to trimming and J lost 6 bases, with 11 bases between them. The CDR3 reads CASSLQGVDEKLFF. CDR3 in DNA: TGTGCCAGCAGCTTACAGGGTGTAGATGAAAAACTGTTTTTT.

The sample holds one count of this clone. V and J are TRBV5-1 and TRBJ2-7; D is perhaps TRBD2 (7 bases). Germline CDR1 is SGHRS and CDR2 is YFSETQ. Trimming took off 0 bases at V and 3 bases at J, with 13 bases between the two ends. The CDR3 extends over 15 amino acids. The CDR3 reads CASSLEGGQSYEQYF. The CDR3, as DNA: TGCGCCAGCAGCTTGGAGGGGGGGCAGAGCTACGAGCAGTACTTC.

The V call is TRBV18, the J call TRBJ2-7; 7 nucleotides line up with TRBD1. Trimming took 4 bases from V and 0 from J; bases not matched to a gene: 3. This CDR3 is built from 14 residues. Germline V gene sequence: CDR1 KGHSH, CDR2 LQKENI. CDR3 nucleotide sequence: TGTGCCAGCTCACAGGGGGCCCCCTCCTACGAGCAGTACTTC. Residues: CASSQGAPSYEQYF. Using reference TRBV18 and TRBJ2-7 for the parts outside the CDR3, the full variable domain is NAGVMQNPRHLVRRRGQEARLRCSPMKGHSHVYWYRQLPEEGLKFMVYLQKENIIDESGMPKERFSAEFPKEGPSILRIQQVVRGDSAAYFCASSQGAPSYEQYFGPGTRLTVT.

CDR3 amino acids: CATSDSPGTGRSYNEQFF. CDR3 DNA sequence: TGTGCCACCAGTGACAGTCCCGGGACAGGGCGCTCCTACAATGAGCAGTTCTTC. This chain joins TRBV24-1 and TRBJ2-1, with 9 positions matching TRBD1. Trimming cost V 4 bases and J 0 bases; bases outside gene matches: 9. The germline V gene encodes CDR1 KGHDR and CDR2 SFDVKD. CDR3 length: 18 amino acids.

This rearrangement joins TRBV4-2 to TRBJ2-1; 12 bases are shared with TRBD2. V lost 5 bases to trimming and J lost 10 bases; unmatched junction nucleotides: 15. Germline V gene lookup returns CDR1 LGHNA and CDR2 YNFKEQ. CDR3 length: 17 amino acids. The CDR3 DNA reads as TGTGCCAGCAGCGAACAGGGGACTAGCGGGTCCCTGGGGGAGCAGTTCTTC. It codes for CASSEQGTSGSLGEQFF.

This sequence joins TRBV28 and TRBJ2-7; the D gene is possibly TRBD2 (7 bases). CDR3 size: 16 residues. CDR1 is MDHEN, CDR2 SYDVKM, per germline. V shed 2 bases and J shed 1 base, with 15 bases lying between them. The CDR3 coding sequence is TGTGCCAGCAGTTTAGATCGGGGGGCTCGGTCCTACGAGCAGTACTTC. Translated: CASSLDRGARSYEQYF.